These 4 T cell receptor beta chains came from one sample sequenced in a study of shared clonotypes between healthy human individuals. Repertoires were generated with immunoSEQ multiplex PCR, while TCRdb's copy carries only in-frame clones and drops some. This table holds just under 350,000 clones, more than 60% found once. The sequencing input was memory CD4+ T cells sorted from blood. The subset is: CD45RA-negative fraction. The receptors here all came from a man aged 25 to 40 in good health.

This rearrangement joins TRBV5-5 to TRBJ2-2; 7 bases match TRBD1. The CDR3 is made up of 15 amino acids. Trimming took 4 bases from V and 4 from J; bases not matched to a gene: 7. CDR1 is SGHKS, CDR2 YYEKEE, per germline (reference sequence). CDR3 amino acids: CASSRQGGSTGELFF. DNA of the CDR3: TGTGCCAGCAGCCGACAGGGTGGAAGCACCGGGGAGCTGTTTTTT.

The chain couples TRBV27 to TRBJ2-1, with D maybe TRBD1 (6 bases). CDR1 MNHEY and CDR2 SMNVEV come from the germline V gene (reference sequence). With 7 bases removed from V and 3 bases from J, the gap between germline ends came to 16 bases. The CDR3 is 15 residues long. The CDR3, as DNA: TGTGCCAGCAAAAACCCTGGACAGTACTACAATGAGCAGTTCTTC. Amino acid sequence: CASKNPGQYYNEQFF.

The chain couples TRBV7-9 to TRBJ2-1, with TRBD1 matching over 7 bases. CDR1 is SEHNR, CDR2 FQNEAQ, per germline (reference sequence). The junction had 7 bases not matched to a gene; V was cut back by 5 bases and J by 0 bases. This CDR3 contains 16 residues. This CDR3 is CASSRGGPSSYNEQFF. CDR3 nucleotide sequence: TGTGCCAGCAGCCGAGGGGGCCCGAGCTCCTACAATGAGCAGTTCTTC.

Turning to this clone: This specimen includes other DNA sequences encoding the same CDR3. CDR3 loop: CASSPPGQGLNIQYF. The CDR3 region has the DNA TGTGCCAGCTCACCCCCGGGACAGGGCTTAAACATTCAGTACTTC. The chain employs TRBV18 and TRBJ2-4; 9 bases agree with TRBD1. The germline V gene encodes CDR1 KGHSH and CDR2 LQKENI. J gave up 6 bases and V 3 bases, and 6 bases lay outside the gene matches. The CDR3 spans 15 residues.